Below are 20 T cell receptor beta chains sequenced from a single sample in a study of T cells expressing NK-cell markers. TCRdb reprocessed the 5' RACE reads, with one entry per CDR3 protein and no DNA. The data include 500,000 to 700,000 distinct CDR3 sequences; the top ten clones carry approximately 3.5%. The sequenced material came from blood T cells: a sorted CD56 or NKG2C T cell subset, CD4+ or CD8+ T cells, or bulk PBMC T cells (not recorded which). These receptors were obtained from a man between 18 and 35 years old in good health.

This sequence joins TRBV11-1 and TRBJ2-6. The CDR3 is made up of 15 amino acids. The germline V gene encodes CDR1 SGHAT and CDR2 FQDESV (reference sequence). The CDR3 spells CASSRRSSGANVLTF.

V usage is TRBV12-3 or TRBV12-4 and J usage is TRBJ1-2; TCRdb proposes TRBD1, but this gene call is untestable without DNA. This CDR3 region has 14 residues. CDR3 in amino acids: CASSSSRVLYGYTF.

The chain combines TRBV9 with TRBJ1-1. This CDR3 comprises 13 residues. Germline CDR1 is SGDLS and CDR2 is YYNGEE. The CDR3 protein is CASGREIDTEAFF.

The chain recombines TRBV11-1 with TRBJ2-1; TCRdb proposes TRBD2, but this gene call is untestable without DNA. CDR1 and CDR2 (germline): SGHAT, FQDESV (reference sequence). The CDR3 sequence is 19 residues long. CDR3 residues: CASSPPGLAGGRRVHEQFF.

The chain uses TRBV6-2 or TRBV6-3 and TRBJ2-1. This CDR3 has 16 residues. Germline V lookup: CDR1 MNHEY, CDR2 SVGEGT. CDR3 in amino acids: CASSYGWRDQYNEQFF.

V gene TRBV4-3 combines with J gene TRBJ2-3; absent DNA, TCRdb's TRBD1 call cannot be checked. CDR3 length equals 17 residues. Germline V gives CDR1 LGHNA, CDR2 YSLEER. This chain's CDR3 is CASSQEGAGTWGDTQYF.

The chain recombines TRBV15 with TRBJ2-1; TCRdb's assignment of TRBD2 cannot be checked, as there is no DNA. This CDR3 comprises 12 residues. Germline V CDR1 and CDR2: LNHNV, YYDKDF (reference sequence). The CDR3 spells CATSGIAGWRFF.

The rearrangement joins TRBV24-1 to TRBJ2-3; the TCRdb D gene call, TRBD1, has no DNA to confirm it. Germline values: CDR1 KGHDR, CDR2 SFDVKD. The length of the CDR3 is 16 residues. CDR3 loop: CATSDPGHDSTDTQYF.

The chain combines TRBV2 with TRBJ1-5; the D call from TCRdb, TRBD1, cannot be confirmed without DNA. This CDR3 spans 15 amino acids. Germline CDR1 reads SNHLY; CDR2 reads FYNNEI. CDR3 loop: CASRNQGTSNQPQHF.

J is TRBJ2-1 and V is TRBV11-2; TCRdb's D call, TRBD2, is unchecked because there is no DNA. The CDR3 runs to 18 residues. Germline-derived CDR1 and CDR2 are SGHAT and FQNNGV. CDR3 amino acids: CASRSGTSGRLFHNEQFF. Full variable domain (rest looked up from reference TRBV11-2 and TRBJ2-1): EAGVAQSPRYKIIEKRQSVAFWCNPISGHATLYWYQQILGQGPKLLIQFQNNGVVDDSQLPKDRFSAERLKGVDSTLKIQPAKLEDSAVYLCASRSGTSGRLFHNEQFFGPGTRLTVL.

This chain's CDR3 is CATSDPPSSGANVLTF. The chain carries TRBV24-1 and TRBJ2-6. The CDR3 sequence is 16 residues long. Germline V lookup: CDR1 KGHDR, CDR2 SFDVKD.

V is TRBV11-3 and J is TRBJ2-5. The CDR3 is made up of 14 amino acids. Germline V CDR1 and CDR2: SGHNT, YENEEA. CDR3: CASSLDSDQETQYF. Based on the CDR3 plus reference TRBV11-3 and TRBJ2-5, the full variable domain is EAGVVQSPRYKIIEKKQPVAFWCNPISGHNTLYWYLQNLGQGPELLIRYENEEAVDDSQLPKDRFSAERLKGVDSTLKIQPAELGDSAVYLCASSLDSDQETQYFGPGTRLLVL.

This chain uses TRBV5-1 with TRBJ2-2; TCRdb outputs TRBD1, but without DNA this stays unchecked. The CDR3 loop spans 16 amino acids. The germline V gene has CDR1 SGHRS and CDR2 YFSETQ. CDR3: CASKEGGQPNTGELFF.

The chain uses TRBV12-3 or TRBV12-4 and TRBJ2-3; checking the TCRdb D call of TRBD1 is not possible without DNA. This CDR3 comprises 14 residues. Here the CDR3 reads CASSPRDSTDTQYF.

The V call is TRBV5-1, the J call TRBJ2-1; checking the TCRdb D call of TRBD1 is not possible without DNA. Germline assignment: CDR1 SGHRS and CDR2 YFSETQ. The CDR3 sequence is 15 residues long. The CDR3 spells CASSLTGTSYNEQFF. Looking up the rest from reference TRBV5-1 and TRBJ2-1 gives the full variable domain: KAGVTQTPRYLIKTRGQQVTLSCSPISGHRSVSWYQQTPGQGLQFLFEYFSETQRNKGNFPGRFSGRQFSNSRSEMNVSTLELGDSALYLCASSLTGTSYNEQFFGPGTRLTVL.

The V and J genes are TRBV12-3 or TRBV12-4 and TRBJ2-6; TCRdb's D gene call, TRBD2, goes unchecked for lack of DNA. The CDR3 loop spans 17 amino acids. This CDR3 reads CASSFPGLISGANVLTF.

This chain's CDR3 is CASSTQTGRTGELFF. The rearrangement links TRBV7-2 to TRBJ2-2; TCRdb reports TRBD1, a call that lacks DNA to check it against. The CDR3 is made up of 15 amino acids. CDR1 is SGHTA, CDR2 FQGNSA, per germline.

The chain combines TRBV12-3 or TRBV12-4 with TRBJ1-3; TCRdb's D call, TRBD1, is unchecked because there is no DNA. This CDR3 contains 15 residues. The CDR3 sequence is CASSQTGGSGNTIYF.

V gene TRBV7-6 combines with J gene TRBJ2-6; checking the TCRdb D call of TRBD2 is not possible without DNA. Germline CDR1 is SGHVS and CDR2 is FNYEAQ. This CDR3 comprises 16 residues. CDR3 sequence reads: CASSPSRASGANVLTF.

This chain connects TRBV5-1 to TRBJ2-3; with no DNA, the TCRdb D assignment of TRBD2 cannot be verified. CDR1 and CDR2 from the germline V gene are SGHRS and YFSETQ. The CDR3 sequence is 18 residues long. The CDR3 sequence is CASSSSWRLAGFADTQYF.